In its sample, the clone carrying this T cell receptor (beta chain) was seen many times. The study amplified TCR beta CDR3 regions using RNA transcripts. The authors performed first-round RT-PCR with HTBI primers and then a second-round multiplex PCR. Each CDR3 protein gets one entry after TCRdb re-called the multiplex PCR reads with MiXCR. This table has about 1.2 million distinct CDR3 sequences, about two fifths appearing once. The data were obtained in a study of Graves' ophthalmopathy and Graves' hyperthyroidism. Exclusion criteria comprised other autoimmune diseases, uncontrolled infections, pregnancy or lactation in patients. Each diagnosis was determined on the basis of clinical symptoms, serum thyroxine, TRAb, thyroid ultrasound and orbital computed tomography. CDR1 is SQVTM, CDR2 ANQGSEA, per germline. Trimming took off 2 bases at V and 7 bases at J, with 11 bases between the two ends. The CDR3 contains 12 residues.

The chain couples TRBV29-1 to TRBJ2-5; the D is unclear. The source of this sequence is an adult man with Graves' hyperthyroidism. Sequencing was performed on peripheral blood or thyroid tissue (not recorded which). Here the CDR3 reads CSVERALGTQYF. CDR3 nucleotide sequence: TGCAGCGTTGAACGGGCTTTGGGGACCCAGTACTTC.